What follows are 7 T cell receptor beta chains derived from one specimen sequenced in a study of T cells in Graves' hyperthyroidism and ophthalmopathy. Amplification of TCR beta CDR3 regions used RNA as the template. TCR CDR3 underwent first-round RT-PCR with the HTBI primer set. A single record per CDR3 protein comes from TCRdb applying MiXCR to the multiplex PCR reads. The sample lists 300,000 to 400,000 distinct CDR3 sequences; more than 14% were seen once. Material: blood. These receptors all stem from a woman aged 25 to 39 with Graves' ophthalmopathy.

With respect to this clonotype: A much larger clone is a single base away; this may be a read error. The chain is built from TRBV6-1 and TRBJ1-1; no clear D. CDR1 MNHNS and CDR2 SASEGT come from the germline V gene. The CDR3 spans 15 residues. The V end lost 2 bases, the J end lost 7 bases, and 17 bases lay between the germline ends. CDR3 amino acids: CASSERFRRWNEAFF. Here the CDR3 DNA reads TGTGCCAGCAGTGAACGCTTCCGGAGATGGAATGAAGCTTTCTTT.

The chain joins TRBV27 to TRBJ2-7; tentative D call: TRBD2 (6 bases). In germline, CDR1 is MNHEY, CDR2 SMNVEV (reference sequence). There are 13 residues in the CDR3. CDR3 loop: CGTRKAGPHEQYF. As DNA, the CDR3 is TGTGGTACACGGAAGGCGGGACCCCACGAGCAGTACTTC.

The rearrangement joins TRBV7-2 to TRBJ2-5, with D maybe TRBD2 (6 bases). Trimming took 1 base from V and 4 from J, leaving 13 bases between them. The CDR3 sequence is 15 residues long. Germline V gene sequence: CDR1 SGHTA, CDR2 FQGNSA. CDR3 protein: CASSLGSTRRETQYF. The DNA for the CDR3 is TGTGCCAGCAGCTTAGGGTCGACTAGGAGAGAGACCCAGTACTTC.

There are many counts of this clonotype. The chain recombines TRBV7-3 with TRBJ2-1, with 15 bases fitting TRBD2. CDR3 length: 20 residues. The germline CDR1 and CDR2 sequences are SGHTA and FQGTGA. The trim removed 4 bases at V and 6 bases at J, leaving 16 bases unmatched. The CDR3 loop is CASSSYHGLAGGPRVNEQFF. The CDR3, as DNA: TGTGCCAGCAGCTCCTACCATGGACTAGCGGGGGGGCCAAGGGTCAATGAGCAGTTCTTC.

The chain has TRBV20-1 and TRBJ2-2; D may be TRBD1 or TRBD2 (5 bases each). Trimming cost V 4 bases and J 3 bases, with 9 bases left between them. The CDR3 is 13 amino acids. Germline loops: CDR1 DFQATT, CDR2 SNEGSKA (reference sequence). CDR3 in amino acids: CSAKVGDTGELFF. The CDR3 bases are TGCAGTGCTAAGGTGGGGGACACCGGGGAGCTGTTTTTT.

This clonotype was seen repeatedly, ten times or more. The V and J genes are TRBV12-3 or TRBV12-4 and TRBJ2-2; TRBD1 matches 9 bases. The ends lost 8 bases at V and 6 bases at J; junction bases unmatched: 10. The CDR3 sequence is 15 residues long. The CDR3 region has the DNA TGTGCCAGCTCCCGAGGTACAGGGGGCCCCGGGGAGCTGTTTTTT. This translates into CASSRGTGGPGELFF.

The chain combines TRBV28 with TRBJ2-7, with D perhaps given as TRBD1 or TRBD2 (6 bases each). Trimming removed 6 bases from V and 6 bases from J, with 18 bases in between. The CDR3 extends over 14 amino acids. Germline values: CDR1 MDHEN, CDR2 SYDVKM. The CDR3 DNA sequence: TGTGCCAGCAGCCCTGGACCCCCGGGGGCCGAGCAGTACTTC. This translates into CASSPGPPGAEQYF.